The 6 T cell receptor beta chains listed next were all sequenced from one sample in a study of blood T cell repertoires in COVID-19. Only in-frame clones appear in the TCRdb table, and some are missing; sequencing was by immunoSEQ multiplex PCR. Of around 480,000 clones in the sample, 70% to 90% were seen once. Sequenced input: peripheral blood. All receptors come from a woman in her forties or fifties with COVID-19, enrolled during active disease.

The CDR3 spells CASSYSPSGYGYTF. CDR3 nucleotides: TGTGCCAGTTCCTACTCACCGTCGGGCTATGGCTACACCTTC. The chain is built from TRBV19 and TRBJ1-2; no definite D call. Germline values: CDR1 LNHDA, CDR2 SQIVND (reference sequence). V was shortened by 8 bases and J by 4 bases, with 17 bases between the two germline ends. The CDR3 covers 14 residues.

This clone came up once. The chain carries TRBV3-1 (or the pseudogene TRBV3-2) and TRBJ1-5; D gene unclear. Germline V gene data show CDR1 as LGHDT and CDR2 as YNNKEL (reference sequence). This CDR3 is built from 13 residues. V was trimmed by 1 base and J by 5 bases, leaving 6 bases between them. Written as DNA, the CDR3 is TGTGCCAGCAGCCAAGCCAGCGATCAGCCCCAGCATTTT. Protein sequence: CASSQASDQPQHF.

V is TRBV30 and J is TRBJ1-2, with 7 bases aligning to TRBD1. Germline trimming cut 4 bases from V and 8 bases from J; bases unmatched to any gene: 13. The CDR3 is 14 residues long. Germline CDR1 and CDR2: GTSNPN and SVGIG (reference sequence). The CDR3, as DNA: TGTGCCTGGATCCGGGGACAGCGAAGGGGAGGCTACACCTTC. The encoded protein is CAWIRGQRRGGYTF.

This clone was counted a few times. The chain couples TRBV24-1 to TRBJ1-2; the match to TRBD1 covers 9 bases. There are 15 residues in the CDR3. V trimming: 4 bases; J trimming: 8 bases; junction bases outside the gene matches: 10. Germline V lookup: CDR1 KGHDR, CDR2 SFDVKD. CDR3 protein: CATSETGTGSSGYTF. CDR3 bases: TGTGCCACCAGTGAAACCGGGACAGGGTCTTCGGGCTACACCTTC.

The chain combines TRBV5-4 with TRBJ1-2; D unresolved. The length of the CDR3 is 13 residues. Germline-derived CDR1 and CDR2 are SGHNT and YYREEE (reference sequence). The ends were cut back, 2 bases at V and 2 bases at J, with 7 bases in the middle. In DNA, the CDR3 is TGTGCCAGCAGCTTTGACGGGAACTATGGCTACACCTTC. This encodes CASSFDGNYGYTF.

V gene TRBV30 combines with J gene TRBJ1-3; the D gene is possibly TRBD1 (5 bases). From germline, CDR1 is GTSNPN and CDR2 SVGIG (reference sequence). Between the trimmed V and J ends, which lost 0 bases and 15 bases, there was a span of 15 bases. CDR3 length: 12 residues. The CDR3 DNA sequence: TGTGCCTGGAGTGTACGGGCGAGACAGCAATATTTT. Translation: CAWSVRARQQYF.